This T cell receptor (beta chain) emerged from a study of shared clonotypes between healthy human individuals. All the donors were Caucasian adults who lived in Nashville, Tennessee. Libraries were prepared by immunoSEQ multiplex PCR; TCRdb keeps only in-frame clonotypes and omits some of them. This table holds about 460,000 clones, roughly three quarters found once. Trimming pared 10 bases from V and 6 bases from J, leaving 15 bases between. Germline CDR1 reads SEHNR; CDR2 reads FQNEAQ (reference sequence). The CDR3 runs 13 residues. The sequence derives from a woman between 35 and 50 years old in good health. Some clones in this sample may be carry-over from other donors' samples. Specimen: PBMCs. The chain links TRBV7-9 to TRBJ2-2; TRBD2 is a possible D gene (6 bases). This CDR3 reads CANRPSGPGELFF. CDR3 DNA: TGTGCCAACAGGCCGAGCGGGCCCGGGGAGCTGTTTTTT.